These 26 T cell receptor beta chains came from one sample sequenced in a study of spatial heterogeneity in lung cancer. TCRdb ran MiXCR on the 5' RACE reads and lists one entry per CDR3 protein. The sample carries 6,000 to 7,500 distinct CDR3 sequences, approximately 1.2% recorded once. Described time point: sample taken at primary tumor resection. Their antigen targets remain unknown. Overall study results and limits: Tumoral mutation counts were tracked by counts of expanded intratumoral alpha and beta TCRs.

The sample in question was lung tumor tissue, obtained at surgery. The source is a male donor with early-stage non-small cell lung cancer.

This clonotype appeared many times. V gene TRBV15 combines with J gene TRBJ1-1; D is ambiguous. Trimming stripped 0 bases from V and 0 bases from J, with 8 bases between. CDR3 length: 15 residues. The germline gives CDR1 LNHNV, CDR2 YYDKDF (reference sequence). The CDR3 here is CATSRDRSLNTEAFF. CDR3 DNA: TGTGCCACCAGCAGAGATCGCAGTTTGAACACTGAAGCTTTCTTT.

This clonotype was counted ten times or more. CDR3 bases: TGTGCCAGCAGCCAGATGACAGGGGGCGATGAAAAACTGTTTTTT. Translating gives CASSQMTGGDEKLFF. The chain couples TRBV3-1 to TRBJ1-4; 10 nucleotides match TRBD1. J was trimmed by 6 bases and V by 3 bases; bases with no gene match: 4. The CDR3 is made up of 15 amino acids. Per germline, CDR1 LGHDT and CDR2 YNNKEL (reference sequence).

This clonotype occurred many times. The rearrangement links TRBV12-3 or TRBV12-4 to TRBJ2-4, with TRBD2 matching over 8 bases. CDR3 size: 16 residues. Trimming removed 4 bases from V and 2 bases from J; junction bases left unmatched: 7. The CDR3 protein is CASSSGGGASKNIQYF. For the CDR3, the DNA is TGTGCCAGCAGTTCGGGAGGGGGGGCCTCCAAAAACATTCAGTACTTC.

This clonotype was recorded many times. This sequence joins TRBV9 and TRBJ2-2, with 7 bases identical to TRBD1. From germline, CDR1 is SGDLS and CDR2 YYNGEE. This CDR3 region has 16 residues. With V trimmed by 3 bases and J by 6 bases, 11 bases remained unmatched. For the CDR3, the DNA is TGTGCCAGCAGCGCATACAGGGGCGCGGATCCCGGGGAGCTGTTTTTT. It codes for CASSAYRGADPGELFF.

In its sample, this clonotype was seen many times. This rearrangement joins TRBV7-2 to TRBJ2-3; no clear D. The CDR3 has 12 amino acids. The germline CDR1 and CDR2 sequences are SGHTA and FQGNSA. Trimming took off 5 bases at V and 7 bases at J, with 10 bases between the two ends. The CDR3 bases are TGTGCCAGCAGCCTATACCAGAATACGCAGTATTTT. It codes for CASSLYQNTQYF.

This clonotype showed up many times. The rearrangement joins TRBV27 to TRBJ2-3; 7 bases match TRBD1. Trimming took 6 bases from V and 4 from J; bases not matched to a gene: 7. The germline gives CDR1 MNHEY, CDR2 SMNVEV (reference sequence). The CDR3 loop spans 14 amino acids. The CDR3 here is CASSPGQVPDTQYF. Written as DNA, the CDR3 is TGTGCCAGCAGCCCTGGACAGGTACCAGATACGCAGTATTTT.

The sample holds many counts of this clonotype. The chain links TRBV27 to TRBJ2-3; D remains ambiguous. The germline gives CDR1 MNHEY, CDR2 SMNVEV (reference sequence). The CDR3 has 16 residues. Trimming removed 2 bases at V and 0 bases at J, with 12 bases between. The CDR3, as DNA: TGTGCCAGCAGTTTAAAAGGGATATTAAGCACAGATACGCAGTATTTT. Translation: CASSLKGILSTDTQYF.

Judged by abundance, this clonotype is large (0.1 to 1%). CDR3 loop: CSASGQMNTEAFF. Here the CDR3 DNA reads TGCAGTGCTAGCGGGCAGATGAACACTGAAGCTTTCTTT. The V and J genes are TRBV20-1 and TRBJ1-1, with unresolved D. The CDR3 extends over 13 amino acids. V lost 3 bases and J lost 0, with 8 bases in between. Germline CDR1 is DFQATT and CDR2 is SNEGSKA (reference sequence).

This clonotype has at least ten counts. Sequence at one end of the junction differs from germline and may be a read error. DNA for the CDR3: TGCCCCAGCAGCCAAGAGGGGAATGAGCAGTTCTTC. Translated, it gives CPSSQEGNEQFF. The J gene is TRBJ2-1, the V gene TRBV4-1; D may correspond to TRBD1 or TRBD2 (5 bases each). The CDR3 contains 12 residues. Germline V gene data show CDR1 as MGHRA and CDR2 as YSYEKL.

This clonotype is categorized as medium-sized (0.01 to 0.1%). V gene TRBV6-6 combines with J gene TRBJ2-3, with a weak D call TRBD1 (5 bases). The ends were cut back, 6 bases at V and 1 base at J, with 14 bases in the middle. This CDR3 has 15 amino acids. Looked up from germline, CDR1 is MNHNY and CDR2 is SVGAGI (reference sequence). The CDR3 nucleotides read TGTGCCAGCAGCCCCCCCGACAGAGGCACAGATACGCAGTATTTT. This translates into CASSPPDRGTDTQYF.

Within the sample, this clonotype is medium-sized. V is TRBV13 and J is TRBJ1-6; D may be TRBD1 (5 bases). The CDR3 has 14 residues. V was cut by 5 bases and J by 7 bases, with 12 bases left in between. From germline, CDR1 is PRHDT and CDR2 FYEKMQ (reference sequence). Here the CDR3 DNA reads TGTGCCAGCAGCACGGGACTGGGAAATTCACCCCTCCACTTT. Its protein is CASSTGLGNSPLHF.

This clonotype has a count of ten or more. This chain links TRBV18 with TRBJ1-1, with D unclear. This CDR3 is built from 13 residues. CDR1 is KGHSH and CDR2 is LQKENI in the germline V gene. Deletions cut 5 bases from V and 4 bases from J, with 11 bases between. In DNA, the CDR3 is TGTGCCAGCTCAGATCTGACCGGCACTGAAGCTTTCTTT. Protein product: CASSDLTGTEAFF. Together with reference TRBV18 and TRBJ1-1, the CDR3 gives the full variable domain: NAGVMQNPRHLVRRRGQEARLRCSPMKGHSHVYWYRQLPEEGLKFMVYLQKENIIDESGMPKERFSAEFPKEGPSILRIQQVVRGDSAAYFCASSDLTGTEAFFGQGTRLTVV.

This clonotype was recorded at least ten times. V usage is TRBV24-1 and J usage is TRBJ2-1, with D possibly TRBD1 on 5 matching bases. The CDR3 sequence is 13 residues long. V lost 3 bases and J lost 9, with 11 bases in between. Germline CDR1 and CDR2: KGHDR and SFDVKD. The CDR3 bases are TGTGCCACCAGTGATCCCTGGGGCGGTGAGCAGTTCTTC. Translation: CATSDPWGGEQFF.

By its share, this clonotype is medium-sized (0.01 to 0.1%). The CDR3 sequence is CSVTGKRMNTEAFF. The DNA for the CDR3 is TGCAGCGTTACGGGAAAACGCATGAACACTGAAGCTTTCTTT. This chain joins TRBV29-1 and TRBJ1-1; D is undetermined. The CDR3 totals 14 residues. V was cut by 5 bases and J by 0 bases, with 13 bases left in between. Germline CDR1 and CDR2: SQVTM and ANQGSEA. The entire variable domain, with the rest obtained from reference TRBV29-1 and TRBJ1-1, is as follows: SAVISQKPSRDICQRGTSLTIQCQVDSQVTMMFWYRQQPGQSLTLIATANQGSEATYESGFVIDKFPISRPNLTFSTLTVSNMSPEDSSIYLCSVTGKRMNTEAFFGQGTRLTVV.

This clonotype is medium-sized in the sample. This chain uses TRBV9 with TRBJ2-7; 13 nucleotides match TRBD2. CDR3 length equals 15 residues. Germline V gives CDR1 SGDLS, CDR2 YYNGEE. With V trimmed by 2 bases and J by 5 bases, 4 bases remained unmatched. CDR3 coding DNA: TGTGCCAGCAGCGTGGGGGGACTAGCGGGAAACGAGCAGTACTTC. Its translation is CASSVGGLAGNEQYF.

By sample share, this clonotype is medium-sized. This chain uses TRBV24-1 with TRBJ1-4; 7 bases are a match to TRBD1. Per the germline V gene, CDR1 is KGHDR and CDR2 is SFDVKD. The CDR3 length is 19 residues. Trimming removed 5 bases from V and 0 bases from J; junction bases left unmatched: 14. The CDR3 DNA follows: TGTGCCACCAGTGGCAACAGGGGCCTGAGCTGTGCAACTAATGAAAAACTGTTTTTT. The encoded protein is CATSGNRGLSCATNEKLFF.

In this sample, this clonotype turned up many times. The J gene is TRBJ1-4, the V gene TRBV12-3 or TRBV12-4; D remains unclear. Trimming stripped 2 bases from V and 4 bases from J, with 8 bases between. The CDR3 runs 14 residues. The CDR3 coding sequence is TGTGCCAGCAGTTTACGCGGCATTAATGAAAAACTGTTTTTT. It yields the protein CASSLRGINEKLFF.

By share, this clonotype counts as large (0.1 to 1%). The genes are TRBV5-1 and TRBJ1-6; D is ambiguous. This CDR3 contains 14 residues. Per germline, CDR1 SGHRS and CDR2 YFSETQ. The V gene lost 0 bases and the J gene lost 5 bases, with 6 bases spanning the gap. The CDR3 loop reads CASSLEQNNSPLHF. CDR3 bases: TGCGCCAGCAGCTTGGAACAGAATAATTCACCCCTCCACTTT.

In its sample, this clonotype was seen many times. V gene TRBV23-1 combines with J gene TRBJ2-5; 7 bases align to TRBD1. TRBV23-1 is assigned to the ORF class and has an uncertain function. Germline trimming cut 2 bases from V and 0 bases from J; bases unmatched to any gene: 12. This CDR3 comprises 18 residues. The CDR3 loop reads CASSQPLGTASYQETQYF. The DNA of the CDR3 is TGCGCCAGCAGTCAACCTCTAGGGACAGCATCGTACCAAGAGACCCAGTACTTC.

This clonotype was observed many times. The chain links TRBV6-1 to TRBJ2-1; TRBD2 agrees at 8 bases. The CDR3 contains 15 residues. CDR1 and CDR2 from the germline V gene are MNHNS and SASEGT. Trimming at V came to 2 bases and at J to 5 bases, leaving 5 bases not matched to a gene. The CDR3 sequence: CASSETSSGDNEQFF. The CDR3 nucleotides read TGTGCCAGCAGTGAAACTAGTAGCGGGGACAATGAGCAGTTCTTC.

This clonotype was observed at least ten times. The CDR3 DNA is TGTGCCAGCAGCCCATGGGGGGGCTTTGACAATGAGCAGTTCTTC. Amino acid sequence: CASSPWGGFDNEQFF. The chain carries TRBV7-2 and TRBJ2-1, with D possibly TRBD2 on 7 matching bases. The CDR3 covers 15 residues. Germline CDR1 SGHTA, CDR2 FQGNSA. The V and J ends lost 5 bases and 5 bases respectively, with 16 bases between them.

This clonotype is categorized as medium-sized (0.01 to 0.1%). This chain links TRBV14 with TRBJ1-1; 7 positions agree with TRBD1. CDR3 length: 15 residues. Germline lookup yields CDR1 SGHDN and CDR2 FVKESK. Unmatched junction bases numbered 12, after V lost 7 bases and J lost 4 bases. The CDR3 coding sequence is TGTGCCAGCAAGAAAGGGGGCGCGGAGTCCACTGAAGCTTTCTTT. Protein sequence: CASKKGGAESTEAFF.

This clonotype was observed many times. This sequence joins TRBV29-1 and TRBJ1-2, with D uncertain. The CDR3 contains 12 residues. CDR1 SQVTM and CDR2 ANQGSEA come from the germline V gene. The V end was cut by 0 bases, the J end by 3 bases, with 5 bases between. Written as DNA, the CDR3 is TGCAGCGTTGAAGATCAGCACTATGGCTACACCTTC. Protein sequence: CSVEDQHYGYTF.

This clonotype is categorized as medium-sized. The genes are TRBV12-3 or TRBV12-4 and TRBJ2-7, with D unresolved. V lost 0 bases to trimming and J lost 5 bases, with 8 bases between them. This CDR3 contains 13 residues. The DNA of the CDR3 is TGTGCCAGCAGTTTAGCTAGATTCCACGAGCAGTACTTC. Translating gives CASSLARFHEQYF.

Within the sample, this clonotype is medium-sized. The V call is TRBV29-1, the J call TRBJ2-7; D not resolved. Germline CDR1 is SQVTM and CDR2 is ANQGSEA. Trimming removed 2 bases at V and 7 bases at J, with 12 bases between. The CDR3 is made up of 12 amino acids. The CDR3 is CSVELLGKEQYF. As DNA, the CDR3 is TGCAGCGTTGAATTATTAGGGAAAGAGCAGTACTTC.

This clonotype was recorded many times. This sequence joins TRBV3-1 and TRBJ2-7; maybe TRBD1 (5 bases). The CDR3 spans 15 residues. The V end was cut by 2 bases, the J end by 4 bases, with 15 bases between. Germline V CDR1 and CDR2: LGHDT, YNNKEL (reference sequence). The CDR3 region has the DNA TGTGCCAGCAGCCAACCCTGGGGCGGAGCTTACGAGCAGTACTTC. This sequence encodes CASSQPWGGAYEQYF.